This T cell receptor (beta chain) was captured in a study of cytomegalovirus exposure and HLA in healthy donors. Trimming removed 1 base at V and 8 bases at J, with 12 bases between. The CDR3 is 14 amino acids. CDR1 and CDR2 (germline): LGHNA, YNFKEQ. Primers: 60 Vbeta forward and 13 Jbeta reverse. Sequencing was performed with immunoSEQ multiplex PCR; in TCRdb, only in-frame clones are kept and a portion is missing. The table has about 160,000 clones, approximately 70% seen once. The sequence derives from a man in his forties or fifties in good health and CMV-seropositive. The material sequenced was PBMCs. The chain uses TRBV4-2 and TRBJ1-5; D is undetermined. The CDR3 here is CASSQAGVAEPQHF. For the CDR3, the DNA is TGTGCCAGCAGCCAAGCCGGGGTAGCAGAGCCCCAGCATTTT.